What follows are 18 T cell receptor beta chains derived from one specimen sequenced in a study of cytomegalovirus exposure and HLA in healthy donors (dated by TCRdb to between 2016 and 2019). The protocol used for the library was the immunoSEQ multiplex PCR assay. The multiplex PCR relied on a mix of 60 forward primers for TCR Vbeta segments and 13 reverse primers for TCR Jbeta segments. What TCRdb holds here is the immuneACCESS table cut down to in-frame rearrangements. Part of the clones is not present; checked against another copy, under half of the missing clones reflect an unresolved V gene, and the others are unexplained. This sample comprises approximately 150,000 clones, roughly four fifths of them detected only once. More than 1.5% of the sample comes from the top ten. The material sequenced was PBMCs. These receptors all stem from a woman in her thirties or forties in good health and CMV-seronegative.

This clone was seen a single time. This chain links TRBV9 with TRBJ2-2; D unresolved. Per the germline V gene, CDR1 is SGDLS and CDR2 is YYNGEE. The CDR3 covers 12 residues. V was cut by 4 bases and J by 4 bases, with 5 bases left in between. Here the CDR3 DNA reads TGTGCCAGCAGCCCGGGCACCGGGGAGCTGTTTTTT. It yields the protein CASSPGTGELFF. The full variable domain, rest sourced from reference TRBV9 and TRBJ2-2, is DSGVTQTPKHLITATGQRVTLRCSPRSGDLSVYWYQQSLDQGLQFLIQYYNGEERAKGNILERFSAQQFPDLHSELNLSSLELGDSALYFCASSPGTGELFFGEGSRLTVL.

This sequence joins TRBV19 and TRBJ2-1; weak D call: TRBD2 (5 bases). The germline V gene encodes CDR1 LNHDA and CDR2 SQIVND (reference sequence). This CDR3 comprises 16 residues. Trimming removed 3 bases at V and 1 base at J, with 13 bases between. The CDR3 nucleotides are TGTGCCAGTAGTATTTTGAGGGCAGCATCCTACAATGAGCAGTTCTTC. Its protein is CASSILRAASYNEQFF.

J is TRBJ1-3 and V is TRBV5-1; 10 bases are shared with TRBD1. The CDR3 runs 19 residues. Germline V gene sequence: CDR1 SGHRS, CDR2 YFSETQ. V trimming: 1 base; J trimming: 0 bases; junction bases outside the gene matches: 10. CDR3 region: CASSLYPRTGGNSGNTIYF. CDR3 sequence (DNA): TGCGCCAGCAGCTTGTATCCGCGGACAGGGGGAAACTCTGGAAACACCATATATTTT.

This clone was seen a handful of times. The chain joins TRBV6-6 to TRBJ1-1; D not certain. V shed 2 bases and J shed 2 bases, with 6 bases lying between them. The CDR3 loop spans 13 amino acids. Germline CDR1 MNHNY, CDR2 SVGAGI (reference sequence). The CDR3 DNA is TGTGCCAGCAGTTACGAGATTAACACTGAAGCTTTCTTT. Protein sequence: CASSYEINTEAFF.

This clone came up a few times. The chain joins TRBV5-1 to TRBJ1-4; the D gene is possibly TRBD1 (5 bases). The V end was cut by 6 bases, the J end by 5 bases, with 14 bases between. This CDR3 region has 14 residues. CDR1 is SGHRS, CDR2 YFSETQ, per germline. CDR3 nucleotides: TGCGCCAGCAACTTAGGGGTCGAAAATGAAAAACTGTTTTTT. The encoded protein is CASNLGVENEKLFF.

The rearrangement links TRBV2 to TRBJ2-1, with 10 bases lining up with TRBD2. The junction had 7 bases not matched to a gene; V was cut back by 2 bases and J by 0 bases. The CDR3 is made up of 18 amino acids. CDR1 and CDR2 from the germline V gene are SNHLY and FYNNEI. DNA for the CDR3: TGTGCCAGCAGTGAATTAGGACTAGCGGATAGCTCCTACAATGAGCAGTTCTTC. This translates into CASSELGLADSSYNEQFF.

The chain has TRBV5-5 and TRBJ1-5; a weak D match, TRBD1 (5 bases). Germline V lookup: CDR1 SGHKS, CDR2 YYEKEE (reference sequence). Trimming took off 0 bases at V and 0 bases at J, with 7 bases between the two ends. The CDR3 covers 15 residues. This CDR3 reads CASSLGTYSNQPQHF. The CDR3, as DNA: TGTGCCAGCAGCTTGGGGACATATAGCAATCAGCCCCAGCATTTT.

The chain is built from TRBV5-6 and TRBJ2-7; 10 bases line up with TRBD2. The CDR3 is 14 residues long. V trimming: 4 bases; J trimming: 0 bases; junction bases outside the gene matches: 1. The germline CDR1 and CDR2 sequences are SGHDT and YYEEEE. The DNA for the CDR3 is TGTGCCAGCAGCGCTAGCGGGAGCTCCTACGAGCAGTACTTC. It translates to CASSASGSSYEQYF.

The chain joins TRBV4-3 to TRBJ2-1; 8 bases line up with TRBD2. J lost 3 bases, V lost 0 bases, and 4 bases had no gene match. The CDR3 runs to 16 residues. CDR1 and CDR2 from the germline V gene are LGHNA and YSLEER. The CDR3 nucleotides read TGCGCCAGCAGCCAAGATTGGACTAGCCGCTACAATGAGCAGTTCTTC. This translates into CASSQDWTSRYNEQFF.

The chain joins TRBV19 to TRBJ1-1; 8 bases agree with TRBD1. CDR1 is LNHDA, CDR2 SQIVND, per germline (reference sequence). V was clipped by 5 bases and J by 1 base; unmatched bases: 6. This CDR3 spans 15 amino acids. Here the CDR3 reads CASSWGGTGNTEAFF. In nucleotides, the CDR3 is TGTGCCAGTAGTTGGGGGGGGACAGGGAACACTGAAGCTTTCTTT.

The sample holds a few counts of this clone. The chain recombines TRBV4-1 with TRBJ2-5; perhaps TRBD2 as D (6 bases). V lost 0 bases and J 1 base, leaving 27 bases between the germline ends. CDR1 and CDR2 (germline): MGHRA, YSYEKL. The CDR3 loop spans 21 amino acids. The CDR3 here is CASSQDLGGLVQTIGQETQYF. For the CDR3, the DNA is TGCGCCAGCAGCCAAGATCTGGGAGGTCTAGTCCAAACGATAGGCCAAGAGACCCAGTACTTC.

V gene TRBV15 combines with J gene TRBJ2-1; 7 positions agree with TRBD1. Germline CDR1 reads LNHNV; CDR2 reads YYDKDF (reference sequence). The J segment lost 3 bases and the V segment lost 5 bases, leaving 10 bases of the junction unmatched. CDR3 length: 16 residues. CDR3 in DNA: TGTGCCACCAGCGGAACCGAGAGGGGGCTCTACAATGAGCAGTTCTTC. It codes for CATSGTERGLYNEQFF.

Only a few counts were recorded for this clone. This chain joins TRBV28 and TRBJ1-2; 7 bases agree with TRBD1. The trim removed 5 bases at V and 4 bases at J, leaving 7 bases unmatched. This CDR3 spans 14 amino acids. CDR1 is MDHEN and CDR2 is SYDVKM in the germline V gene. The CDR3 nucleotides read TGTGCCAGCAGTAGGCCGGGACAGATCTATGGCTACACCTTC. This translates into CASSRPGQIYGYTF.

The chain links TRBV5-4 to TRBJ2-1; 11 bases align to TRBD1. The CDR3 consists of 14 residues. CDR1 is SGHNT, CDR2 YYREEE, per germline (reference sequence). V was pared by 3 bases and J by 9 bases, with 5 bases of the junction left unmatched. CDR3 loop: CASSSWDRGTEQFF. The CDR3 coding sequence is TGTGCCAGCAGCTCTTGGGACAGGGGGACTGAGCAGTTCTTC.

V usage is TRBV6-5 and J usage is TRBJ2-3; 10 bases fit TRBD2. The CDR3 covers 15 residues. Germline trimming cut 2 bases from V and 2 bases from J; bases unmatched to any gene: 1. In germline, CDR1 is MNHEY, CDR2 SVGAGI. CDR3 sequence reads: CASSYTSGTTDTQYF. For the CDR3, the DNA is TGTGCCAGCAGTTACACTAGCGGGACCACAGATACGCAGTATTTT.

The chain combines TRBV7-8 with TRBJ1-1, with D perhaps matching TRBD1 (5 bases). From germline, CDR1 is SGHVS and CDR2 FQNEAQ. The length of the CDR3 is 14 residues. Trimming pared 5 bases from V and 1 base from J, leaving 11 bases between. CDR3 DNA sequence: TGTGCCAGCAGCCGGATTGACAGGAACACTGAAGCTTTCTTT. This gives the protein CASSRIDRNTEAFF.

V is TRBV11-2 and J is TRBJ1-2; no definite D call. From germline, CDR1 is SGHAT and CDR2 FQNNGV. V gave up 1 base and J gave up 6 bases, with 9 bases separating them. The CDR3 covers 13 residues. CDR3 sequence: CASSLAGRDGYTF. CDR3 in DNA: TGTGCCAGCAGCTTAGCCGGGCGGGATGGCTACACCTTC. The full variable domain, with the rest looked up from reference TRBV11-2 and TRBJ1-2, is EAGVAQSPRYKIIEKRQSVAFWCNPISGHATLYWYQQILGQGPKLLIQFQNNGVVDDSQLPKDRFSAERLKGVDSTLKIQPAKLEDSAVYLCASSLAGRDGYTFGSGTRLTVV.

The rearrangement links TRBV6-1 to TRBJ2-7; 9 nucleotides agree with TRBD2. Trimming at V came to 8 bases and at J to 2 bases, leaving 7 bases not matched to a gene. There are 14 residues in the CDR3. Per the germline V gene, CDR1 is MNHNS and CDR2 is SASEGT. CDR3 DNA: TGTGCCAGCCGTCAGCGGGGGGCAACCTACGAGCAGTACTTC. It yields the protein CASRQRGATYEQYF.